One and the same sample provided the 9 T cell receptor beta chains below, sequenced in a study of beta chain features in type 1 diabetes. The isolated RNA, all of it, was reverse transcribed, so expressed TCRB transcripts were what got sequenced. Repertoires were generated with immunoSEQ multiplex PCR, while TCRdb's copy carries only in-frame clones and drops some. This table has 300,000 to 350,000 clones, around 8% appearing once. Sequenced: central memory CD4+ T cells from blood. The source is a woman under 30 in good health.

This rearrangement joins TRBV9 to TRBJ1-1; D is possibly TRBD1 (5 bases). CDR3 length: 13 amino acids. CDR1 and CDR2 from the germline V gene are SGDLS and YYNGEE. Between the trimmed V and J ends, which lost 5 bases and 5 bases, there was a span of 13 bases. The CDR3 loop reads CASSPGQSTEAFF. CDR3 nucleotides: TGTGCCAGCAGTCCGGGGCAGTCGACTGAAGCTTTCTTT. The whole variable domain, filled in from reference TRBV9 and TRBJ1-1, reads DSGVTQTPKHLITATGQRVTLRCSPRSGDLSVYWYQQSLDQGLQFLIQYYNGEERAKGNILERFSAQQFPDLHSELNLSSLELGDSALYFCASSPGQSTEAFFGQGTRLTVV.

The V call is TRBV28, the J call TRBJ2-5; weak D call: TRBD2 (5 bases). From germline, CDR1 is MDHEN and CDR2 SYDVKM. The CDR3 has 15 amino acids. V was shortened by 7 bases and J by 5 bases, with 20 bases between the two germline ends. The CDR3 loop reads CASKLADTTRETQYF. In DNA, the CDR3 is TGTGCCAGCAAGCTTGCCGATACAACTAGGGAGACCCAGTACTTC.

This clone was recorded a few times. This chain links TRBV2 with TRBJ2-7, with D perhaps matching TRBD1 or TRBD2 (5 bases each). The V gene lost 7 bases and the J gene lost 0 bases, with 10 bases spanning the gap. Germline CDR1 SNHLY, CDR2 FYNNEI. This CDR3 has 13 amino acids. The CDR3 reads CASISGASYEQYF. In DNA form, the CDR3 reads TGTGCCAGCATCTCCGGGGCCTCCTACGAGCAGTACTTC.

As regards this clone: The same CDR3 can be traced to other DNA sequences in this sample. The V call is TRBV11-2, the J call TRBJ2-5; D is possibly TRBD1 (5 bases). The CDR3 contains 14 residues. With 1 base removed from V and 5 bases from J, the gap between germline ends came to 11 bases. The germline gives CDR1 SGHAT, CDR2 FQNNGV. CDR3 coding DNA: TGTGCCAGCAGCTTAGGCCTGGGGCGGGAGACCCAGTACTTC. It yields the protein CASSLGLGRETQYF.

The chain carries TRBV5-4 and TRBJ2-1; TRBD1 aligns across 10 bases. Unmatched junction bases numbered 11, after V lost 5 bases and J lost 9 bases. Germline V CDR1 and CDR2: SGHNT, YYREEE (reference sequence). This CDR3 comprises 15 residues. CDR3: CASSFPTGGSSEQFF. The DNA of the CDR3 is TGTGCCAGCAGTTTCCCGACAGGGGGCTCGAGTGAGCAGTTCTTC.

Here the CDR3 reads CASSQAVTDTQYF. The CDR3 nucleotides read TGTGCCAGCAGCCAAGCGGTCACAGATACGCAGTATTTT. The V gene is TRBV4-2, the J gene TRBJ2-3, with D uncertain. Germline V gene sequence: CDR1 LGHNA, CDR2 YNFKEQ. V was pared by 1 base and J by 2 bases, with 4 bases between. CDR3 length equals 13 residues.

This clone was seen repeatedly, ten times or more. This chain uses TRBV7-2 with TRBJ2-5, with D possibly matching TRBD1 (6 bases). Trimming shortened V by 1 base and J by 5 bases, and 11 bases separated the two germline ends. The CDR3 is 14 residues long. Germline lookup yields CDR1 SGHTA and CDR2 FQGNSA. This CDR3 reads CASSLGPGVETQYF. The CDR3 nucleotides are TGTGCCAGCAGCTTAGGCCCAGGGGTTGAGACCCAGTACTTC.

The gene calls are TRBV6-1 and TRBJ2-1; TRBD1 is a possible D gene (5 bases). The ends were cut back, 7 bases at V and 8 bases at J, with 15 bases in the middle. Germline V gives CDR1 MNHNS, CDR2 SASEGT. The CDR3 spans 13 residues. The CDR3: CASTPAGLDEQFF. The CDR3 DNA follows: TGTGCCAGCACCCCCGCAGGGCTCGATGAGCAGTTCTTC.

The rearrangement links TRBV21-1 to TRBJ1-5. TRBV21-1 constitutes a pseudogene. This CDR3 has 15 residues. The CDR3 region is CASSKGVAGSQPQHF. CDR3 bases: TGTGCCAGCAGCAAAGGAGTGGCAGGGAGTCAGCCCCAGCATTTT.